A single sample gave rise to the 30 T cell receptor beta chains below, sequenced in a study of blood T cell repertoires in COVID-19. Only in-frame clones appear in the TCRdb table, and some are missing; sequencing was by immunoSEQ multiplex PCR. The repertoire holds approximately 100,000 clones, with around 85% as singletons. The sequenced material came from peripheral blood. The receptors stem from a man in his 60s with acute or convalescent COVID-19.

This chain connects TRBV6-4 to TRBJ2-1; 8 bases align to TRBD2. There are 15 residues in the CDR3. Trimming took 2 bases from V and 5 from J; bases not matched to a gene: 5. CDR1 MRHNA and CDR2 SNTAGT come from the germline V gene. The CDR3 sequence is CASSDVTSGNNEQFF. The CDR3 DNA sequence: TGTGCCAGCAGTGACGTAACTAGCGGTAACAATGAGCAGTTCTTC.

The J gene is TRBJ1-6, the V gene TRBV30, with 7 nucleotides matching TRBD1. Germline lookup yields CDR1 GTSNPN and CDR2 SVGIG (reference sequence). This CDR3 contains 15 residues. V lost 0 bases, J lost 7 bases, and 6 bases stayed unmatched. The CDR3 region is CAWSVGPGGNSPLHF. In nucleotides, the CDR3 is TGTGCCTGGAGTGTCGGCCCAGGGGGAAATTCACCCCTCCACTTT.

CDR3 sequence: CASSEPPTSGSSYEQYF. The CDR3 coding sequence is TGTGCCAGCAGTGAACCCCCGACTAGCGGGAGCTCCTACGAGCAGTACTTC. This chain joins TRBV6-4 and TRBJ2-7; 12 positions match TRBD2. With V trimmed by 3 bases and J by 0 bases, 6 bases remained unmatched. Germline V gene sequence: CDR1 MRHNA, CDR2 SNTAGT. The CDR3 spans 17 residues.

The chain joins TRBV29-1 to TRBJ1-1; possibly TRBD1 for D (5 bases). The CDR3 covers 13 residues. Trimming took 7 bases from V and 1 from J, leaving 13 bases between them. Germline-derived CDR1 and CDR2 are SQVTM and ANQGSEA. The CDR3, as DNA: TGCAGCGCTAAAACAGGAGCGAACACTGAAGCTTTCTTT. The encoded protein is CSAKTGANTEAFF.

This sequence joins TRBV7-8 and TRBJ1-4; maybe TRBD1 (5 bases). There are 13 residues in the CDR3. Germline V lookup: CDR1 SGHVS, CDR2 FQNEAQ. Deletions cut 9 bases from V and 6 bases from J, with 14 bases between. Written as DNA, the CDR3 is TGTGCCAGTAGCGGGGGGATCTATGAAAAACTGTTTTTT. This gives the protein CASSGGIYEKLFF.

The chain joins TRBV9 to TRBJ2-5; D is possibly TRBD2 (5 bases). The CDR3 has 14 amino acids. The germline V and J ends were trimmed by 0 bases and 5 bases, with 11 bases remaining between them. The germline V gene has CDR1 SGDLS and CDR2 YYNGEE. CDR3 sequence (DNA): TGTGCCAGCAGCGTAGGGCCGGGGTTGGAGACCCAGTACTTC. It is translated as CASSVGPGLETQYF.

This clone was observed a few times. The chain joins TRBV7-2 to TRBJ2-7, with 8 bases lining up with TRBD1. J lost 3 bases, V lost 5 bases, and 6 bases had no gene match. The CDR3 length is 14 residues. Germline values: CDR1 SGHTA, CDR2 FQGNSA. CDR3 DNA sequence: TGTGCCAGCAGCCCCCGCGGACAGGGCTACGAGCAGTACTTC. It translates to CASSPRGQGYEQYF. Based on the CDR3 plus reference TRBV7-2 and TRBJ2-7, the full variable domain is GAGVSQSPSNKVTEKGKDVELRCDPISGHTALYWYRQSLGQGLEFLIYFQGNSAPDKSGLPSDRFSAERTGGSVSTLTIQRTQQEDSAVYLCASSPRGQGYEQYFGPGTRLTVT.

This clone has a handful of counts. The gene calls are TRBV7-9 and TRBJ1-1; D possibly corresponds to TRBD1 (6 bases). Germline V lookup: CDR1 SEHNR, CDR2 FQNEAQ (reference sequence). The CDR3 sequence is 14 residues long. V was pared by 5 bases and J by 1 base, with 11 bases between. CDR3 DNA sequence: TGTGCCAGCAGCACCTCGGACAGGAACACTGAAGCTTTCTTT. This encodes CASSTSDRNTEAFF.

The gene calls are TRBV11-3 and TRBJ2-2; 7 positions agree with TRBD2. Germline assignment: CDR1 SGHNT and CDR2 YENEEA. J was trimmed by 0 bases and V by 4 bases; bases with no gene match: 11. This CDR3 region has 18 residues. The CDR3 DNA reads TGTGCCAGCAGCTACGAACTAGCGACTTTATCGAACACCGGGGAGCTGTTTTTT. Translating gives CASSYELATLSNTGELFF.

The chain uses TRBV7-2 and TRBJ1-2, with D possibly matching TRBD1 (5 bases). The germline CDR1 and CDR2 sequences are SGHTA and FQGNSA. Trimming removed 5 bases at V and 8 bases at J, with 15 bases between. The CDR3 has 13 residues. The CDR3 sequence: CASSLSPTGGYTF. CDR3 bases: TGTGCCAGCAGCCTCAGCCCTACAGGCGGCTACACCTTC.

CDR3 bases: TGTGCCAGCAGCCAGGGAGGACGAAGGGGTGGTAATGAGCAGTTCTTC. Translating it yields CASSQGGRRGGNEQFF. The chain joins TRBV3-1 (or the pseudogene TRBV3-2) to TRBJ2-1; D might be TRBD2 (6 bases). The ends were cut back, 3 bases at V and 7 bases at J, with 19 bases in the middle. The CDR3 has 16 amino acids. Germline-derived CDR1 and CDR2 are LGHDT and YNNKEL (reference sequence).

The chain combines TRBV30 with TRBJ2-3; D call uncertain. This CDR3 has 15 amino acids. CDR1 is GTSNPN and CDR2 is SVGIG in the germline V gene (reference sequence). Trimming pared 3 bases from V and 5 bases from J, leaving 18 bases between. The CDR3 DNA sequence: TGTGCCTGGAGGGTGTTCGCCTCCGAGGTAGATACGCAGTATTTT. Residues: CAWRVFASEVDTQYF.

V and J are TRBV9 and TRBJ2-3, with 7 nucleotides matching TRBD2. The V segment lost 3 bases and the J segment 1 base; nucleotides outside the gene matches: 2. The length of the CDR3 is 14 residues. The germline gives CDR1 SGDLS, CDR2 YYNGEE. The CDR3: CASSESGGTDTQYF. In DNA form, the CDR3 reads TGTGCCAGCAGCGAAAGCGGGGGCACAGATACGCAGTATTTT.

V and J are TRBV4-1 and TRBJ1-1; a possible D gene is TRBD1 (6 bases). This CDR3 region has 19 residues. V lost 0 bases to trimming and J lost 0 bases, with 20 bases between them. Germline V lookup: CDR1 MGHRA, CDR2 YSYEKL. The CDR3 DNA follows: TGCGCCAGCAGCCAAGATAGAAGGGGACAAACCATCCTGAACACTGAAGCTTTCTTT. It yields the protein CASSQDRRGQTILNTEAFF.

The V call is TRBV6-1, the J call TRBJ1-1, with D uncertain. CDR1 is MNHNS and CDR2 is SASEGT in the germline V gene. The V and J ends lost 3 bases and 6 bases respectively, with 8 bases between them. CDR3 size: 12 residues. The CDR3 nucleotides read TGTGCCAGCAGTGAGGCGGGTCCTGAAGCTTTCTTT. Amino acid sequence: CASSEAGPEAFF.

This clone has more than one count but fewer than ten. V and J are TRBV7-9 and TRBJ2-7, with 8 positions matching TRBD1. Germline V gives CDR1 SEHNR, CDR2 FQNEAQ (reference sequence). The V gene end was trimmed by 7 bases and the J gene end by 3 bases; junction bases not matched to a gene: 14. There are 16 residues in the CDR3. The CDR3 loop is CASNPMGDRGNYEQYF. The CDR3 bases are TGTGCCAGCAACCCTATGGGAGACAGGGGAAACTACGAGCAGTACTTC.

The genes are TRBV19 and TRBJ1-3; D may be TRBD1 (5 bases). V dropped 2 bases and J dropped 0 bases, with 11 bases sitting between them. Germline CDR1 and CDR2: LNHDA and SQIVND (reference sequence). This CDR3 has 16 amino acids. The CDR3 spells CASSILLDNSGNTIYF. The CDR3 region has the DNA TGTGCCAGTAGTATACTCCTGGACAACTCTGGAAACACCATATATTTT. Full variable domain (missing parts from reference TRBV19 and TRBJ1-3): DGGITQSPKYLFRKEGQNVTLSCEQNLNHDAMYWYRQDPGQGLRLIYYSQIVNDFQKGDIAEGYSVSREKKESFPLTVTSAQKNPTAFYLCASSILLDNSGNTIYFGEGSWLTVV.

The gene calls are TRBV19 and TRBJ2-1; 9 bases fit TRBD2. The CDR3 loop spans 14 amino acids. The J segment lost 3 bases and the V segment lost 5 bases, leaving 2 bases of the junction unmatched. Germline V gene lookup returns CDR1 LNHDA and CDR2 SQIVND (reference sequence). As DNA, the CDR3 is TGTGCCAGTAGTTGGACTAGCGTCTACAATGAGCAGTTCTTC. It is translated as CASSWTSVYNEQFF.

The gene calls are TRBV4-1 and TRBJ2-7, with unresolved D. V was cut by 1 base and J by 3 bases, with 13 bases left in between. The CDR3 totals 15 residues. Per the germline V gene, CDR1 is MGHRA and CDR2 is YSYEKL. The CDR3 coding sequence is TGCGCCAGCAGCCAAGGAGCCGCAGGTCACTACGAGCAGTACTTC. Amino acid sequence: CASSQGAAGHYEQYF.

This clone was recorded only once. Written as DNA, the CDR3 is TGTGCCATCAGTCTATTGGGGACAGCCGAGCAGTACTTC. This codes for CAISLLGTAEQYF. The chain links TRBV10-3 to TRBJ2-7; 7 bases are shared with TRBD1. The CDR3 sequence is 13 residues long. Germline lookup yields CDR1 ENHRY and CDR2 SYGVKD. The V and J ends lost 5 bases and 6 bases, in that order; junction bases with no gene match: 7.

This chain uses TRBV10-3 with TRBJ2-3; possible D gene TRBD1, 5 bases. The CDR3 runs 16 residues. V was clipped by 0 bases and J by 0 bases, with 10 bases between them. CDR1 ENHRY and CDR2 SYGVKD come from the germline V gene. The CDR3 here is CAISESGLGSTDTQYF. Written as DNA, the CDR3 is TGTGCCATCAGTGAGTCGGGGCTCGGGAGCACAGATACGCAGTATTTT.

The chain has TRBV27 and TRBJ1-3; TRBD1 aligns across 7 bases. CDR3 size: 16 residues. The germline V gene encodes CDR1 MNHEY and CDR2 SMNVEV (reference sequence). V trimming: 5 bases; J trimming: 4 bases; junction bases outside the gene matches: 11. This CDR3 is CASSETGLTSGNTIYF. As DNA, the CDR3 is TGTGCCAGCAGTGAGACAGGGTTAACGTCCGGAAACACCATATATTTT.

The rearrangement joins TRBV7-2 to TRBJ2-7, with 7 bases identical to TRBD1. The V gene end was trimmed by 5 bases and the J gene end by 5 bases; junction bases not matched to a gene: 9. Germline V gene data show CDR1 as SGHTA and CDR2 as FQGNSA. The CDR3 has 14 amino acids. CDR3 in DNA: TGTGCCAGCAGCCCGACAGGGAAGTTTGACGAGCAGTACTTC. Its protein product is CASSPTGKFDEQYF.

The gene calls are TRBV10-3 and TRBJ1-5; 7 bases fit TRBD1. Unmatched junction bases numbered 11, after V lost 9 bases and J lost 0 bases. This CDR3 is 16 amino acids long. CDR1 and CDR2 (germline): ENHRY, SYGVKD. Written as DNA, the CDR3 is TGTGCCATTCCTCCGACAGGGACTTATAGCAATCAGCCCCAGCATTTT. This codes for CAIPPTGTYSNQPQHF.

V and J are TRBV14 and TRBJ2-7, with a weak D call TRBD1 (5 bases). The CDR3 runs 13 residues. Germline assignment: CDR1 SGHDN and CDR2 FVKESK. Trimming removed 4 bases at V and 6 bases at J, with 13 bases between. DNA for the CDR3: TGTGCCAGCAGCCTCCAGGGTTTTGGCGAGCAGTACTTC. This sequence encodes CASSLQGFGEQYF.

The chain recombines TRBV5-1 with TRBJ2-7; TRBD2 agrees at 13 bases. Germline CDR1 reads SGHRS; CDR2 reads YFSETQ. The CDR3 consists of 16 residues. J gave up 5 bases and V 4 bases, and 9 bases lay outside the gene matches. CDR3 DNA sequence: TGCGCCAGCAGCCTGGAAGGACTAGCGGGAGTGCACGAGCAGTACTTC. It is translated as CASSLEGLAGVHEQYF.

This clone was seen a single time. V and J are TRBV19 and TRBJ2-1, with D maybe TRBD2 (6 bases). Germline CDR1 LNHDA, CDR2 SQIVND (reference sequence). V lost 1 base to trimming and J lost 10 bases, with 8 bases between them. This CDR3 spans 12 amino acids. This chain's CDR3 is CASSIAAGEQFF. The DNA of the CDR3 is TGTGCCAGTAGTATAGCCGCGGGGGAGCAGTTCTTC.

This clone was found a few times. The chain links TRBV10-2 to TRBJ2-1, with 9 bases that match TRBD1. CDR1 and CDR2 (germline): WSHSY, SAAADI. After removal of 7 bases from V and 0 bases from J, the junction contained 7 bases not matched to a gene. The length of the CDR3 is 16 residues. CDR3 sequence (DNA): TGCGCCAGCAAAACCGGGACAGGGAGCTCCTACAATGAGCAGTTCTTC. Translating gives CASKTGTGSSYNEQFF.

The rearrangement uses TRBV5-6 and TRBJ2-7, with 7 bases aligning to TRBD1. CDR3 length: 14 amino acids. In germline, CDR1 is SGHDT, CDR2 YYEEEE. Unmatched junction bases numbered 7, after V lost 4 bases and J lost 3 bases. The CDR3 coding sequence is TGTGCCAGCAGCGTTGGTCCAGGGGGCTACGAGCAGTACTTC. Translating it yields CASSVGPGGYEQYF.

V is TRBV6-5 and J is TRBJ1-2; a weak D match, TRBD1 (5 bases). This CDR3 has 15 amino acids. The V gene's germline CDR1 is MNHEY and CDR2 SVGAGI. V lost 0 bases, J lost 5 bases, and 13 bases lay in between. The CDR3 spells CASSYSSTDVYGYTF. The CDR3 DNA reads TGTGCCAGCAGTTACTCTTCGACAGATGTTTATGGCTACACCTTC.